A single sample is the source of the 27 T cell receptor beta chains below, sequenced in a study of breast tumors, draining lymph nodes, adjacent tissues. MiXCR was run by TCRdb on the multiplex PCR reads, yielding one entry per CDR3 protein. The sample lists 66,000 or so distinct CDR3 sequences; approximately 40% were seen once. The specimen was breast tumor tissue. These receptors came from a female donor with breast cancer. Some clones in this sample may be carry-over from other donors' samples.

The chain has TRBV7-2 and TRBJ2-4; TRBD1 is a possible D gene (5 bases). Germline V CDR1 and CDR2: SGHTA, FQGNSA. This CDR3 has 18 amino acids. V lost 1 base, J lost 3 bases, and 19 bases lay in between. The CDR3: CASSLEGYAGLGKNIQYF. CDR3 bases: TGTGCCAGCAGCTTAGAGGGGTATGCAGGGTTGGGCAAAAACATTCAGTACTTC.

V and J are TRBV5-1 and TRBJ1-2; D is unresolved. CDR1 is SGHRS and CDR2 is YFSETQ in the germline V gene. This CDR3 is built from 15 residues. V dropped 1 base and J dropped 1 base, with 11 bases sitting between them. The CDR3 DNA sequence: TGCGCCAGCAGCTTGTCTTCGGGCAGTAACTATGGCTACACCTTC. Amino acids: CASSLSSGSNYGYTF. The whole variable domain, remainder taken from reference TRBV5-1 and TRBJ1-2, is KAGVTQTPRYLIKTRGQQVTLSCSPISGHRSVSWYQQTPGQGLQFLFEYFSETQRNKGNFPGRFSGRQFSNSRSEMNVSTLELGDSALYLCASSLSSGSNYGYTFGSGTRLTVV.

The CDR3 protein is CASSLGRGPLMNTEAFF. CDR3 DNA: TGTGCCAGCAGCTTGGGAAGGGGGCCGTTGATGAACACTGAAGCTTTCTTT. The chain joins TRBV5-6 to TRBJ1-1; 7 bases agree with TRBD1. V shed 0 bases and J 0 bases; nucleotides not matched to a gene: 8. The germline gives CDR1 SGHDT, CDR2 YYEEEE. The CDR3 totals 17 residues.

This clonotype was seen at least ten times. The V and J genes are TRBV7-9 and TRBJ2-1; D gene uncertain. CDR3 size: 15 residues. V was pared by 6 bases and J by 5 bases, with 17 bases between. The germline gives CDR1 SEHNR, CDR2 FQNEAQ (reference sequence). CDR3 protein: CASRIRVGSDNEQFF. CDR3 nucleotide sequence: TGTGCCAGCAGGATCCGAGTGGGCAGCGACAATGAGCAGTTCTTC.

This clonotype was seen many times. For the CDR3, the DNA is TGTGCCAGCAGCTTAGCGAGGCAGGGGAGAGGGGGCTACACCTTC. It is translated as CASSLARQGRGGYTF. V gene TRBV13 combines with J gene TRBJ1-2; weak D call: TRBD1 (6 bases). Germline CDR1 is PRHDT and CDR2 is FYEKMQ (reference sequence). Deletions cut 1 base from V and 8 bases from J, with 17 bases between. The CDR3 length is 15 residues.

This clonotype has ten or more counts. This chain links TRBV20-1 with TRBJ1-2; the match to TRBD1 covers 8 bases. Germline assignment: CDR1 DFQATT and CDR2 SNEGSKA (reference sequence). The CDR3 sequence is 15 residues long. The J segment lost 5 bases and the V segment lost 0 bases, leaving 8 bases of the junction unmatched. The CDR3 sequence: CSARDSGQGKYGYTF. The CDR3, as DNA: TGCAGTGCTAGAGATAGTGGACAGGGAAAATATGGCTACACCTTC.

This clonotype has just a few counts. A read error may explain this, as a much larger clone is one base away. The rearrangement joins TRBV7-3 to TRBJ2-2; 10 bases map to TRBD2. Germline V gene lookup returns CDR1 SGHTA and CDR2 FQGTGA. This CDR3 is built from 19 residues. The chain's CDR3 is CASSLRQAGGFANPGELFF. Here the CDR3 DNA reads TGTGCCAGCAGCTTAAGACAAGCGGGAGGGTTCGCGAACCCCGGGGAGCTGTTTTTT. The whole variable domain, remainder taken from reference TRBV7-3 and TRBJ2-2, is GAGVSQTPSNKVTEKGKYVELRCDPISGHTALYWYRQSLGQGPEFLIYFQGTGAADDSGLPNDRFFAVRPEGSVSTLKIQRTERGDSAVYLCASSLRQAGGFANPGELFFGEGSRLTVL.

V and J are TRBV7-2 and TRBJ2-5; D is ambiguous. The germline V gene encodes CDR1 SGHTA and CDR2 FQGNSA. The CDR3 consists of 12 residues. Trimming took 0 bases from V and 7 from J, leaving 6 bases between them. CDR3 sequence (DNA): TGTGCCAGCAGCTTAGCGTTCGGGACCCAGTACTTC. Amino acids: CASSLAFGTQYF.

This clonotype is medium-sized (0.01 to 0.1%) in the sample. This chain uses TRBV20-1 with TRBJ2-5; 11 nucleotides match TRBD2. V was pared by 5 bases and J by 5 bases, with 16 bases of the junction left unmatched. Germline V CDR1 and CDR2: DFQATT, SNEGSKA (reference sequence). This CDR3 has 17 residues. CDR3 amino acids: CSAYMSRLAGTWETQYF. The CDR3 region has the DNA TGCAGTGCTTACATGAGTCGACTAGCGGGGACTTGGGAGACCCAGTACTTC.

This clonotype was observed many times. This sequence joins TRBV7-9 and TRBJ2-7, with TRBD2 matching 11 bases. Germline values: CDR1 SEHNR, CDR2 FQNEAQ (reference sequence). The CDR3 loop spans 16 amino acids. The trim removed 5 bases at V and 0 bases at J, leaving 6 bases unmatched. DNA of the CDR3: TGTGCCAGCAGCGATAGACTAGCGGGGAACTCCTACGAGCAGTACTTC. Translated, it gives CASSDRLAGNSYEQYF.

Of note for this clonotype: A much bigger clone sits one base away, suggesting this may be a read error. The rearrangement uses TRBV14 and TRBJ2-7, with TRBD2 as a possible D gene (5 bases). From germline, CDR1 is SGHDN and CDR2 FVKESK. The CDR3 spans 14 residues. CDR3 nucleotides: TGTGCCAGCGGCGGGTCCAGGAGCTCCTACGAGCAGTCCTTC. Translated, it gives CASGGSRSSYEQSF.

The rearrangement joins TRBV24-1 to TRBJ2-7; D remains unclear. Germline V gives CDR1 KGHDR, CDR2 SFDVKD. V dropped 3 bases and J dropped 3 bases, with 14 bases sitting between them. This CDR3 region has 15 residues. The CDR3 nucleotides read TGTGCCACCAGTGATGTTAGGCTCACCGACTACGAGCAGTACTTC. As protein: CATSDVRLTDYEQYF.

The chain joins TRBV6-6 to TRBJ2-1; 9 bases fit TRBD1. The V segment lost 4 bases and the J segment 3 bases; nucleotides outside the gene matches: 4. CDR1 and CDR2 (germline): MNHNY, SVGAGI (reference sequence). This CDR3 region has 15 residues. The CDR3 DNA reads TGTGCCAGCAGTTCCCGGACAGGGGTCTACAATGAGCAGTTCTTC. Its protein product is CASSSRTGVYNEQFF.

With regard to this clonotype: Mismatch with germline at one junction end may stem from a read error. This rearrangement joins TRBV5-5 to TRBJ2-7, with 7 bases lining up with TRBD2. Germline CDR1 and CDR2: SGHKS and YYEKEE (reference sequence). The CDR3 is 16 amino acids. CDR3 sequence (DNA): TGTGTCAGCAGCTTATGGTGGGAGGGCCCCAGCTACGAGCGGTACTTC. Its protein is CVSSLWWEGPSYERYF.

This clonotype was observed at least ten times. The CDR3 coding sequence is TGTGCCAGCCCAACAGGGAGATGGAAAAGCGCCTCCTACAATGAGCAGTTCTTC. This gives the protein CASPTGRWKSASYNEQFF. The chain joins TRBV7-8 to TRBJ2-1; D is perhaps TRBD1 (6 bases). The CDR3 consists of 18 residues. Germline loops: CDR1 SGHVS, CDR2 FQNEAQ. V lost 8 bases and J 0 bases, leaving 23 bases between the germline ends.

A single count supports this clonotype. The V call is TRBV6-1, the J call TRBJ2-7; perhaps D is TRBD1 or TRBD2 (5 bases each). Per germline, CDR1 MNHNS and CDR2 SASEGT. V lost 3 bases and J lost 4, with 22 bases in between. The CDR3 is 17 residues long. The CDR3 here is CASSESGARCSSYEQYF. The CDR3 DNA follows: TGTGCCAGCAGTGAGTCCGGGGCCCGGTGCTCATCTTACGAGCAGTACTTC.

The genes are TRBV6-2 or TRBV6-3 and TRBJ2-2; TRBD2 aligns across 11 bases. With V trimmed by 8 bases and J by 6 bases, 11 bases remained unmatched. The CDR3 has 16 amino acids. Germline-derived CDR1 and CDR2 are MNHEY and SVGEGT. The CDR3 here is CASEPRGTSGPGELFF. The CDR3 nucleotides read TGTGCCAGCGAACCCCGGGGGACTAGCGGACCCGGGGAGCTGTTTTTT.

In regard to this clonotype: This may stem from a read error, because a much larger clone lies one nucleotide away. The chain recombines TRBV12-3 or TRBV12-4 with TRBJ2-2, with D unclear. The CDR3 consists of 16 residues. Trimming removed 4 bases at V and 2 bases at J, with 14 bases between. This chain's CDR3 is CASSCVALPNTGELFF. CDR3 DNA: TGTGCCAGCAGTTGCGTAGCCCTACCTAACACCGGGGAGCTGTTTTTT.

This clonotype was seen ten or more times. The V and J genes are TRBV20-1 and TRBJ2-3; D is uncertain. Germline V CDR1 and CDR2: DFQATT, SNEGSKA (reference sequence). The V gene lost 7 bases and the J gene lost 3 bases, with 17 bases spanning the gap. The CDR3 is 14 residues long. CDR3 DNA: TGCAGTGTCGTTGGCGCCCTGGTGACAGATACGCAGTATTTT. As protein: CSVVGALVTDTQYF.

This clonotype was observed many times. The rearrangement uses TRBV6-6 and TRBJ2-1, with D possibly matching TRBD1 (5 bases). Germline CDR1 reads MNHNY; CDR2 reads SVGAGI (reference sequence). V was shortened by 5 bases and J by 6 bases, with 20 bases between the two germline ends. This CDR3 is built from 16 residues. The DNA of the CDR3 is TGTGCCAGCAGTCACCCGAGGTCCAGGGTAGGCAATGAGCAGTTCTTC. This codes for CASSHPRSRVGNEQFF.

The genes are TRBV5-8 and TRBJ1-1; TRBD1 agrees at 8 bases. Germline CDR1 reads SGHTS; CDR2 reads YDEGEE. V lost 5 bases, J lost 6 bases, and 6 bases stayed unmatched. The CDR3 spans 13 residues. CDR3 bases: TGTGCCAGCAGTTTACAGGGGGGCCCTGAAGCTTTCTTT. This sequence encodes CASSLQGGPEAFF.

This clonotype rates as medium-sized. CDR3 sequence: CASSFTGTGVSPLHF. The CDR3 nucleotides are TGTGCCAGCAGCTTCACCGGGACAGGGGTCTCACCCCTCCACTTT. The gene calls are TRBV7-9 and TRBJ1-6; TRBD1 matches at 10 bases. V dropped 3 bases and J dropped 10; count of bases not matched to a gene: 6. Germline lookup yields CDR1 SEHNR and CDR2 FQNEAQ (reference sequence). The CDR3 is 15 amino acids.

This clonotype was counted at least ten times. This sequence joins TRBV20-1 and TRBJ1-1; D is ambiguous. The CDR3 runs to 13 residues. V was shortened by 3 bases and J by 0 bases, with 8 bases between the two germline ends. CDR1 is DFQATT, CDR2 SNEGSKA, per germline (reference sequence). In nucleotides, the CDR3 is TGCAGTGCTAGTGACCCACTGAACACTGAAGCTTTCTTT. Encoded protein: CSASDPLNTEAFF.

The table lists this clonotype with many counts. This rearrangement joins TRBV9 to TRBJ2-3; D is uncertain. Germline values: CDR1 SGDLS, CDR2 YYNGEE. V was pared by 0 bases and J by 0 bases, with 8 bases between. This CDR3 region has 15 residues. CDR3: CASSVATTSTDTQYF. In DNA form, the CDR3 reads TGTGCCAGCAGCGTAGCTACGACTAGCACAGATACGCAGTATTTT.

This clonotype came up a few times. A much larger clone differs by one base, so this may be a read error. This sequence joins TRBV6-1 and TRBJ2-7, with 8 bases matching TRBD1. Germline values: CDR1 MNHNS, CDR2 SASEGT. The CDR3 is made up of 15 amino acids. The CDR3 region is CASRGQGFSSYEQHF. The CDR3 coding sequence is TGTGCCAGTAGAGGACAGGGTTTCTCGTCCTACGAGCAGCACTTC.

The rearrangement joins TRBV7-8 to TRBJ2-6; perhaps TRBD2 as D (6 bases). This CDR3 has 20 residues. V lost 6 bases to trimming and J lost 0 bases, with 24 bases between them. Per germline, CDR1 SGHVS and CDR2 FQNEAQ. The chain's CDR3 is CASRLRGVPGLCSGANVLTF. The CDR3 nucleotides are TGTGCCAGCAGGTTGCGGGGAGTCCCCGGGCTGTGCTCTGGGGCCAACGTCCTGACTTTC. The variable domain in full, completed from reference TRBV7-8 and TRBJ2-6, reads GAGVSQSPRYKVAKRGQDVALRCDPISGHVSLFWYQQALGQGPEFLTYFQNEAQLDKSGLPSDRFFAERPEGSVSTLKIQRTQQEDSAVYLCASRLRGVPGLCSGANVLTFGAGSRLTVL.

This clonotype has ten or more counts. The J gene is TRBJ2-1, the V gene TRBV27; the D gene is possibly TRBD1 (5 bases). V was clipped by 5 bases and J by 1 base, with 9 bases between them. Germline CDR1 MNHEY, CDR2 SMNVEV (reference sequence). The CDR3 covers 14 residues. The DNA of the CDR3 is TGTGCCAGCAGTGGGCAGGGTTCCTACAATGAGCAGTTCTTC. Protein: CASSGQGSYNEQFF.